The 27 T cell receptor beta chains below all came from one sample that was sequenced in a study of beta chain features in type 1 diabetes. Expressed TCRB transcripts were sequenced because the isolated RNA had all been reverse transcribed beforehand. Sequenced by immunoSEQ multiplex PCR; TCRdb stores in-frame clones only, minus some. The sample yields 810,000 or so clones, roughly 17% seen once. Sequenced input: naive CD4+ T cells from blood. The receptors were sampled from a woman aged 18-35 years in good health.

As DNA, the CDR3 is TGCAGCGTTGGCCGGAGAGGCAACACCGGGGAGCTGTTTTTT. It codes for CSVGRRGNTGELFF. J is TRBJ2-2 and V is TRBV29-1, with D unresolved. The CDR3 has 14 residues. Germline values: CDR1 SQVTM, CDR2 ANQGSEA. Trimming took 4 bases from V and 2 from J, leaving 11 bases between them.

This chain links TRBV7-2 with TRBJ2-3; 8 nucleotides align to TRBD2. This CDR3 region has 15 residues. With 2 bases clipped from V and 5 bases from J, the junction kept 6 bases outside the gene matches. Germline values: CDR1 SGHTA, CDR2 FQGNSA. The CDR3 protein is CASSLTAGVEDTQYF. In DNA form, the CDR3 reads TGTGCCAGCAGCTTAACAGCGGGAGTGGAAGATACGCAGTATTTT.

CDR3 sequence (DNA): TGTGCCAGCTCACCATCGCAGGGCTCCTACGAGCAGTACTTC. Its translation is CASSPSQGSYEQYF. V usage is TRBV18 and J usage is TRBJ2-7; possible D gene TRBD1, 5 bases. Germline CDR1 reads KGHSH; CDR2 reads LQKENI. CDR3 length: 14 residues. Trimming left V 2 bases short and J 0 bases short, with 8 bases between.

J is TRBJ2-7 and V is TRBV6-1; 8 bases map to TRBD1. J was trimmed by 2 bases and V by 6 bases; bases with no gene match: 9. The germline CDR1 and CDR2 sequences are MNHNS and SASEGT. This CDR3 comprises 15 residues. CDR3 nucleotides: TGTGCCAGCAGAGAGGACAGGGCCTCCCCCTACGAGCAGTACTTC. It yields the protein CASREDRASPYEQYF.

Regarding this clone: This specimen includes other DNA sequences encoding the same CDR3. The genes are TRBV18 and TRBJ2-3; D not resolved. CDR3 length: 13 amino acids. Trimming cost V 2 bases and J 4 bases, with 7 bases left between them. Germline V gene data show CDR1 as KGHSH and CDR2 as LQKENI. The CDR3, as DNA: TGTGCCAGCTCACCAGGGTACCCAGATACGCAGTATTTT. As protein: CASSPGYPDTQYF.

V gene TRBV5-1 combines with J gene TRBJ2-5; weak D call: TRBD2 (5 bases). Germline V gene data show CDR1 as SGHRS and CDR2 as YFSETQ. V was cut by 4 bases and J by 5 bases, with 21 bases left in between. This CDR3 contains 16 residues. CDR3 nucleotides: TGCGCCAGCAGCCTGTCTGGACTGGGAGATAGGGAGACCCAGTACTTC. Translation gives CASSLSGLGDRETQYF.

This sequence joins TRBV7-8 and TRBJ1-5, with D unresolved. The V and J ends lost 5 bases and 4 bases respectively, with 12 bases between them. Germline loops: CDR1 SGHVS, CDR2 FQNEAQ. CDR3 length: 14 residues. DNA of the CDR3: TGTGCCAGCAGCCCAACGAGGGAGAATCAGCCCCAGCATTTT. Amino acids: CASSPTRENQPQHF.

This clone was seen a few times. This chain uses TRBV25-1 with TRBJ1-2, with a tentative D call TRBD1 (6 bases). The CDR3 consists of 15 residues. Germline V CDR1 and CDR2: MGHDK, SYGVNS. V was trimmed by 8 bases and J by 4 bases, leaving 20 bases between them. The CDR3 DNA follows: TGTGCCAGCTCTGGCTATAAGCGGGACACCTATGGCTACACCTTC. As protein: CASSGYKRDTYGYTF.

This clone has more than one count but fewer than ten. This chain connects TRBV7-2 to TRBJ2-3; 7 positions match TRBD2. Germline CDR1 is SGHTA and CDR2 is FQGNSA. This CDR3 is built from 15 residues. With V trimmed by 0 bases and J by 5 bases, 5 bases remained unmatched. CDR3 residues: CASSLAGGQVDTQYF. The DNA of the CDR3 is TGTGCCAGCAGCTTAGCGGGAGGGCAAGTAGATACGCAGTATTTT.

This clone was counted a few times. CDR3 residues: CASSFGGPSGTGELFF. CDR3 bases: TGTGCCAGCAGCTTTGGGGGGCCCTCGGGCACCGGGGAGCTGTTTTTT. V usage is TRBV5-4 and J usage is TRBJ2-2; TRBD1 or TRBD2 may be the D gene (6 bases each). The V gene's germline CDR1 is SGHNT and CDR2 YYREEE (reference sequence). There are 16 residues in the CDR3. With 2 bases removed from V and 4 bases from J, the gap between germline ends came to 15 bases.

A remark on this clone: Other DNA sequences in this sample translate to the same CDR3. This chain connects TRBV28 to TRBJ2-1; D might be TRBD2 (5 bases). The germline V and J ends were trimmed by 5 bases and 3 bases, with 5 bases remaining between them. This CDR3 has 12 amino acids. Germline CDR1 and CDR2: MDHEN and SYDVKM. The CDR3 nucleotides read TGTGCCAGCAGTCGGGGCTACAATGAGCAGTTCTTC. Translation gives CASSRGYNEQFF.

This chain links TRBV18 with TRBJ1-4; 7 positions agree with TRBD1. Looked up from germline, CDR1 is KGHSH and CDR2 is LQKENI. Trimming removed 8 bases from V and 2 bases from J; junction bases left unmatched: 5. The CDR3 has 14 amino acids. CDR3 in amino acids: CASTMGQTNEKLFF. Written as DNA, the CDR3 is TGTGCCAGCACCATGGGACAGACTAATGAAAAACTGTTTTTT.

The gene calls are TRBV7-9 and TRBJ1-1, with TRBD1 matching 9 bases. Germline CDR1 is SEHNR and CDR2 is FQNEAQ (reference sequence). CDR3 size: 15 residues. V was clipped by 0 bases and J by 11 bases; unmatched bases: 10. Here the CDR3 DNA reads TGTGCCAGCAGCTTAGCTGGGAGGGGACAGGGCGCTGCTTTCTTT. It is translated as CASSLAGRGQGAAFF. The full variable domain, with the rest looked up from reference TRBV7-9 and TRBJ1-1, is DTGVSQNPRHKITKRGQNVTFRCDPISEHNRLYWYRQTLGQGPEFLTYFQNEAQLEKSRLLSDRFSAERPKGSFSTLEIQRTEQGDSAMYLCASSLAGRGQGAAFFGQGTRLTVV.

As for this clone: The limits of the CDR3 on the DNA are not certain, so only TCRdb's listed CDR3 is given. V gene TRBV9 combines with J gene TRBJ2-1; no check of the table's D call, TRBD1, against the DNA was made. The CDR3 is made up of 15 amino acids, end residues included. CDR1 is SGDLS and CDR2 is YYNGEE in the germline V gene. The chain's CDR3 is CASSVGPGNSPAEFF.

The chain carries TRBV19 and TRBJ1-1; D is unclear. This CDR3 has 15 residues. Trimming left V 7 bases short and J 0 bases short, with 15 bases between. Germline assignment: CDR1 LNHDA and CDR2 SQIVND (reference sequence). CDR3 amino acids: CASTYHSIMNTEAFF. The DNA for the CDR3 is TGTGCCAGTACTTACCACAGCATTATGAACACTGAAGCTTTCTTT. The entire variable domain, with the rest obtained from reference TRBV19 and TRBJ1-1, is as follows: DGGITQSPKYLFRKEGQNVTLSCEQNLNHDAMYWYRQDPGQGLRLIYYSQIVNDFQKGDIAEGYSVSREKKESFPLTVTSAQKNPTAFYLCASTYHSIMNTEAFFGQGTRLTVV.

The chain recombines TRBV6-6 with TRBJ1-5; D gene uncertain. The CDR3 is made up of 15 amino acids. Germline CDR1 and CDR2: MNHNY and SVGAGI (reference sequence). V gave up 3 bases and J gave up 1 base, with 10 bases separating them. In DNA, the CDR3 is TGTGCCAGCAGTTATTCCGCTGGAAGCAATCAGCCCCAGCATTTT. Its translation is CASSYSAGSNQPQHF.

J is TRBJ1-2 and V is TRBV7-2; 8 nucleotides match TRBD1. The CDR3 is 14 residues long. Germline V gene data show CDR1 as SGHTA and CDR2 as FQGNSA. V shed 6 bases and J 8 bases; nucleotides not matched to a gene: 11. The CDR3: CASRVSIQGAGYTF. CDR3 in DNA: TGTGCCAGCAGAGTTAGCATCCAGGGGGCAGGCTACACCTTC.

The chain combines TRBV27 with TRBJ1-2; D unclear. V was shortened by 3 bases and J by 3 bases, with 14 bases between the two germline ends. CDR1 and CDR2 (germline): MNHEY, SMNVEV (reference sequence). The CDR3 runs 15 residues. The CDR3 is CASSLVPGGYYGYTF. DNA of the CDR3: TGTGCCAGCAGTTTGGTCCCCGGCGGCTACTATGGCTACACCTTC.

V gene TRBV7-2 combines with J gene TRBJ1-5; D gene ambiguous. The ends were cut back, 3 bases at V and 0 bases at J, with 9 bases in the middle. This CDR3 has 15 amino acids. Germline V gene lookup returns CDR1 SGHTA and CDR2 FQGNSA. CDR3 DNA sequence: TGTGCCAGCAGCTTCCGGCTGGATAGCAATCAGCCCCAGCATTTT. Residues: CASSFRLDSNQPQHF.

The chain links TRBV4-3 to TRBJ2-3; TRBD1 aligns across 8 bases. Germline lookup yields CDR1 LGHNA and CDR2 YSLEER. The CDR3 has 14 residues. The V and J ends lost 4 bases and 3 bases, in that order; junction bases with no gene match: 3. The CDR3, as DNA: TGCGCCAGCAGCCCTGGACAGGGTACAGATACGCAGTATTTT. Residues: CASSPGQGTDTQYF.

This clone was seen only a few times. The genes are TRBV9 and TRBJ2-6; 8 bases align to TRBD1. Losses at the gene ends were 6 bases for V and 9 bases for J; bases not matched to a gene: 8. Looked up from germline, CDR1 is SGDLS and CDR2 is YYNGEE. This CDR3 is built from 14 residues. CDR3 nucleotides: TGTGCCAGCACTCTACAGGGGGTCGGCAACGTCCTGACTTTC. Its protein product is CASTLQGVGNVLTF.

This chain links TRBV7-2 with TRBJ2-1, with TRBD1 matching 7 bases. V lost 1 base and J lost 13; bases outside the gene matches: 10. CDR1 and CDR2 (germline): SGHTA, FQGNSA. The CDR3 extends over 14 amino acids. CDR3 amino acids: CASSLGSRDSTQFF. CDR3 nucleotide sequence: TGTGCCAGCAGCTTAGGGTCCCGGGACAGCACTCAGTTCTTC. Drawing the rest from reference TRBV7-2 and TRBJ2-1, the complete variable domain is GAGVSQSPSNKVTEKGKDVELRCDPISGHTALYWYRQSLGQGLEFLIYFQGNSAPDKSGLPSDRFSAERTGGSVSTLTIQRTQQEDSAVYLCASSLGSRDSTQFFGPGTRLTVL.

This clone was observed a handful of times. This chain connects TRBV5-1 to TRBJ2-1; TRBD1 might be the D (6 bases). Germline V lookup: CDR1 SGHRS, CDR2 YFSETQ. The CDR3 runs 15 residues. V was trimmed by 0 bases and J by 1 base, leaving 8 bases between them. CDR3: CASSLVQGSYNEQFF. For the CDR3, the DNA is TGCGCCAGCAGCTTGGTACAGGGATCCTACAATGAGCAGTTCTTC.

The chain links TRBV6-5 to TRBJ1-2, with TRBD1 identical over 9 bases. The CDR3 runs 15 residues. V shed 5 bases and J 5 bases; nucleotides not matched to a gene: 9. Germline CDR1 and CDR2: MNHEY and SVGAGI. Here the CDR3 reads CASSKGDRAPYGYTF. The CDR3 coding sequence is TGTGCCAGCAGTAAAGGGGACAGGGCCCCGTATGGCTACACCTTC.

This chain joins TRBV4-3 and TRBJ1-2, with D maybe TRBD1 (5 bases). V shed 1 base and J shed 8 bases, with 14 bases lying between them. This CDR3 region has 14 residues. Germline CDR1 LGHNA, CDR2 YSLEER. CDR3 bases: TGCGCCAGCAGCCAAGTTGACAGTTTGGGAGGCTACACCTTC. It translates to CASSQVDSLGGYTF.

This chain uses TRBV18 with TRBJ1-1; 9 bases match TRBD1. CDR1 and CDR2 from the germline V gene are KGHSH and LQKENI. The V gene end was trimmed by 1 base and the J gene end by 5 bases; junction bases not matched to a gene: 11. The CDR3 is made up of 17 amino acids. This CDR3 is CASSPQLPGQGRTEAFF. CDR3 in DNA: TGTGCCAGCTCACCACAGCTTCCGGGACAGGGTAGAACTGAAGCTTTCTTT.

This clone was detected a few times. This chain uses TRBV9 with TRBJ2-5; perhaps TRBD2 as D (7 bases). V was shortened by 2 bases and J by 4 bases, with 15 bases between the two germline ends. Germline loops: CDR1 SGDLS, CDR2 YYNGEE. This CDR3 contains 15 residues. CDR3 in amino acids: CASSVLGAGVETQYF. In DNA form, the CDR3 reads TGTGCCAGCAGCGTTCTGGGGGCGGGGGTAGAGACCCAGTACTTC.